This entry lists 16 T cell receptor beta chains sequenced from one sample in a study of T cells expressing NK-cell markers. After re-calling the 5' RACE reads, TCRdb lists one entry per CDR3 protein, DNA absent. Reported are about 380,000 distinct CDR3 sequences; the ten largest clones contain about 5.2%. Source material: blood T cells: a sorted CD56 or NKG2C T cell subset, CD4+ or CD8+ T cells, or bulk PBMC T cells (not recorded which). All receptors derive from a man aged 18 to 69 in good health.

The CDR3: CASSLSTSGPSHEQYF. The J gene is TRBJ2-7, the V gene TRBV12-3 or TRBV12-4; TCRdb outputs TRBD2, but without DNA this stays unchecked. The CDR3 has 16 amino acids.

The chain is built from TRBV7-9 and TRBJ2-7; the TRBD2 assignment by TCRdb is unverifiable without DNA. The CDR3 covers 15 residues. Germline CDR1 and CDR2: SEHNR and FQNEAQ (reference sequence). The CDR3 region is CASSSETSGGNEQYF. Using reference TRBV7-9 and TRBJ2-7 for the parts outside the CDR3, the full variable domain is DTGVSQNPRHKITKRGQNVTFRCDPISEHNRLYWYRQTLGQGPEFLTYFQNEAQLEKSRLLSDRFSAERPKGSFSTLEIQRTEQGDSAMYLCASSSETSGGNEQYFGPGTRLTVT.

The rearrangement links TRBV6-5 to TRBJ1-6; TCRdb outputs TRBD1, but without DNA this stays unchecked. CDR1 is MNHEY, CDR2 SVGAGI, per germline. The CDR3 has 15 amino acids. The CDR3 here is CASSYSNRKDSPLHF.

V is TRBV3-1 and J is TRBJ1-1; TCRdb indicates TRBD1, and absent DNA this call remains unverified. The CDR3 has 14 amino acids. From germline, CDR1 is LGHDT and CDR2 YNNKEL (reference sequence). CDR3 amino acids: CASSRGGLFTEAFF.

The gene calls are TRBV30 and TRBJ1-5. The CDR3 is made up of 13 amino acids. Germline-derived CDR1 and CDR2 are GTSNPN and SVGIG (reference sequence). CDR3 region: CAWSLGSDQPQHF.

CDR3 residues: CASSVRLAGDGEQFF. This chain joins TRBV9 and TRBJ2-1; the TCRdb call, TRBD1, lacks DNA for checking. CDR3 length equals 15 residues. Germline values: CDR1 SGDLS, CDR2 YYNGEE.

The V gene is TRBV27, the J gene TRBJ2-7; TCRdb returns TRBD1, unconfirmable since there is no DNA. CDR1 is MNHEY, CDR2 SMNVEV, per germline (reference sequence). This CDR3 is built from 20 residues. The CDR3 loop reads CASSFLSVDRGPPWSYEQYF.

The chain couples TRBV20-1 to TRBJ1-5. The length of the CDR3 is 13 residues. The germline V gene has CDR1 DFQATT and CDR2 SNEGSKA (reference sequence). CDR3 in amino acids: CSARSVDWQPQHF.

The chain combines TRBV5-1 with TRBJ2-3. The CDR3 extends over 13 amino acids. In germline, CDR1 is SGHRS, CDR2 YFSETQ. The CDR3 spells CASSPNNRDTQYF.

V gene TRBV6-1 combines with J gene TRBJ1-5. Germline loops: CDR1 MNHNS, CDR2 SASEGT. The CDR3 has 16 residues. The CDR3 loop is CASSELGGASNQPQHF.

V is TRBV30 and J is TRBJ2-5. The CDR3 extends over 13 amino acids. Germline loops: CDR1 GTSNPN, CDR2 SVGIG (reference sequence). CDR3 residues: CAWSNEVLGTQYF.

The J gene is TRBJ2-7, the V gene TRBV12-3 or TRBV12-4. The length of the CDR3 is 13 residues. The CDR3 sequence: CASGFHTSYEQYF.

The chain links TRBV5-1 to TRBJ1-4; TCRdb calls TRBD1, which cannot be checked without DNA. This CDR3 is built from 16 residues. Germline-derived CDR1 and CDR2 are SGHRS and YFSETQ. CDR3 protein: CASSLVARASNEKLFF.

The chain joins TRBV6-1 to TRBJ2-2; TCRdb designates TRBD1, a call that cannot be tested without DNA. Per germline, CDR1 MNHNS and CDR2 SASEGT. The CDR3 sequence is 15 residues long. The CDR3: CASSGNHRDTGELFF.

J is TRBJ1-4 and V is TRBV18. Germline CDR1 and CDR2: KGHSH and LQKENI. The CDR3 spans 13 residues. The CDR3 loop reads CASMTTRDEKLFF.

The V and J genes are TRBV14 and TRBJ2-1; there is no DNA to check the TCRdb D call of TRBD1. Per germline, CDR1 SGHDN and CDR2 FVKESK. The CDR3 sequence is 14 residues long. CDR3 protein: CASSPRVRVNEQFF.